The 30 T cell receptor beta chains reported below all come from one sample, sequenced in a study of blood T cell repertoires in COVID-19. The method was immunoSEQ multiplex PCR; TCRdb's version includes in-frame clones alone and lacks a portion of them. The sample comprises 130,000 to 150,000 clones, 65% to 90% of which are singletons, and about 7.5% rests with the top ten. Source material: peripheral blood. These receptors all come from a human donor in a cohort sampled during active COVID-19.

The DNA for the CDR3 is TGTGCCAGCAGTGACCAGGGCTCCTATGGCTACACCTTC. Translating it yields CASSDQGSYGYTF. The chain couples TRBV6-4 to TRBJ1-2; D might be TRBD1 (5 bases). Between the trimmed V and J ends, which lost 2 bases and 4 bases, there was a span of 8 bases. Germline CDR1 is MRHNA and CDR2 is SNTAGT. The CDR3 runs 13 residues.

This chain joins TRBV28 and TRBJ2-2, with TRBD2 matching 7 bases. This CDR3 spans 17 amino acids. V dropped 5 bases and J dropped 0; count of bases not matched to a gene: 9. The germline V gene encodes CDR1 MDHEN and CDR2 SYDVKM. The CDR3 loop reads CASSKGRAGPNTGELFF. DNA of the CDR3: TGTGCCAGCAGTAAAGGACGAGCGGGACCGAACACCGGGGAGCTGTTTTTT.

J is TRBJ2-7 and V is TRBV18; 8 nucleotides agree with TRBD1. CDR1 is KGHSH, CDR2 LQKENI, per germline. The CDR3 has 15 amino acids. With 3 bases clipped from V and 0 bases from J, the junction kept 4 bases outside the gene matches. The CDR3 sequence: CASSPRDRSSYEQYF. The CDR3 bases are TGTGCCAGCTCACCCCGGGACAGGAGCTCCTACGAGCAGTACTTC.

The chain has TRBV20-1 and TRBJ2-5; TRBD2 matches 8 bases. The CDR3 sequence is 14 residues long. Germline V gene lookup returns CDR1 DFQATT and CDR2 SNEGSKA (reference sequence). The ends lost 3 bases at V and 5 bases at J; junction bases unmatched: 8. CDR3 protein: CSASPGLGVETQYF. CDR3 nucleotides: TGCAGTGCTAGTCCGGGACTAGGGGTGGAGACCCAGTACTTC.

This clone was seen only a few times. The V call is TRBV4-2, the J call TRBJ2-7; the D is unclear. This CDR3 region has 15 residues. Between the trimmed V and J ends, which lost 0 bases and 2 bases, there was a span of 11 bases. CDR1 and CDR2 from the germline V gene are LGHNA and YNFKEQ. DNA for the CDR3: TGTGCCAGCAGCCAAGACCCGGGTCCTACCTACGAGCAGTACTTC. Its protein is CASSQDPGPTYEQYF.

The chain couples TRBV14 to TRBJ2-3; TRBD1 agrees at 12 bases. This CDR3 has 16 residues. CDR1 and CDR2 from the germline V gene are SGHDN and FVKESK. V gave up 3 bases and J gave up 4 bases; unmatched junction bases: 5. CDR3 protein: CASSQTGTGGADTQYF. DNA for the CDR3: TGTGCCAGCAGCCAGACCGGGACAGGGGGCGCAGATACGCAGTATTTT.

The chain links TRBV28 to TRBJ2-4, with 8 bases fitting TRBD1. This CDR3 spans 21 amino acids. Unmatched junction bases numbered 31, after V lost 8 bases and J lost 7 bases. Germline-derived CDR1 and CDR2 are MDHEN and SYDVKM. The CDR3 nucleotides read TGTGCCAGCGCTACCACGCGTCAGGGGGCTTTACCGGCGATAACCCCCAACATTCAGTACTTC. Residues: CASATTRQGALPAITPNIQYF.

Here the CDR3 reads CASSLVQGGYEQYF. CDR3 DNA: TGTGCCAGCAGCTTAGTCCAGGGGGGCTACGAGCAGTACTTC. The V and J genes are TRBV7-6 and TRBJ2-7, with D tentatively TRBD1 (7 bases). Deletions cut 1 base from V and 3 bases from J, with 10 bases between. There are 14 residues in the CDR3. The germline gives CDR1 SGHVS, CDR2 FNYEAQ. The whole variable domain, filled in from reference TRBV7-6 and TRBJ2-7, reads GAGVSQSPRYKVTKRGQDVALRCDPISGHVSLYWYRQALGQGPEFLTYFNYEAQQDKSGLPNDRFSAERPEGSISTLTIQRTEQRDSAMYRCASSLVQGGYEQYFGPGTRLTVT.

V and J are TRBV2 and TRBJ1-5; a weak D match, TRBD1 (6 bases). Trimming left V 3 bases short and J 5 bases short, with 14 bases between. CDR1 and CDR2 (germline): SNHLY, FYNNEI. The CDR3 length is 15 residues. The CDR3 DNA is TGTGCCAGCAGTGAGGGGGGGGGCGCGGATCAGCCCCAGCATTTT. This codes for CASSEGGGADQPQHF. Variable domain in full (rest from reference TRBV2 and TRBJ1-5): EPEVTQTPSHQVTQMGQEVILRCVPISNHLYFYWYRQILGQKVEFLVSFYNNEISEKSEIFDDQFSVERPDGSNFTLKIRSTKLEDSAMYFCASSEGGGADQPQHFGDGTRLSIL.

V is TRBV5-5 and J is TRBJ1-4; TRBD1 matches 7 bases. CDR1 SGHKS and CDR2 YYEKEE come from the germline V gene (reference sequence). There are 15 residues in the CDR3. V lost 3 bases to trimming and J lost 6 bases; unmatched junction nucleotides: 8. The CDR3 DNA reads TGTGCCAGCAGCTCCCTGACAGGGCGTCATGAAAAACTGTTTTTT. It codes for CASSSLTGRHEKLFF.

The chain joins TRBV6-4 to TRBJ1-2; 9 positions match TRBD1. CDR1 is MRHNA and CDR2 is SNTAGT in the germline V gene. This CDR3 comprises 15 residues. V lost 6 bases to trimming and J lost 0 bases; unmatched junction nucleotides: 5. The CDR3 loop reads CASRTGGAANYGYTF. For the CDR3, the DNA is TGTGCCAGCAGAACAGGGGGCGCCGCTAACTATGGCTACACCTTC.

This clone has only a few counts. The gene calls are TRBV28 and TRBJ2-7, with 9 bases aligning to TRBD2. The V and J ends lost 6 bases and 3 bases, in that order; junction bases with no gene match: 12. The V gene's germline CDR1 is MDHEN and CDR2 SYDVKM. CDR3 size: 16 residues. The CDR3 loop is CASRPHSGRGFYEQYF. The CDR3 DNA reads as TGTGCCAGCAGACCTCATAGCGGGAGAGGTTTCTACGAGCAGTACTTC.

The chain has TRBV5-5 and TRBJ2-6; D is perhaps TRBD1 (5 bases). The CDR3 contains 16 residues. The V end was cut by 7 bases, the J end by 0 bases, with 14 bases between. The germline V gene encodes CDR1 SGHKS and CDR2 YYEKEE (reference sequence). CDR3 in DNA: TGTGCCAGCCGTGAAGGGGTCGGCTCTGGGGCCAACGTCCTGACTTTC. This encodes CASREGVGSGANVLTF. The full variable domain, in which reference TRBV5-5 and TRBJ2-6 provide the parts outside the CDR3, is DAGVTQSPTHLIKTRGQQVTLRCSPISGHKSVSWYQQVLGQGPQFIFQYYEKEERGRGNFPDRFSARQFPNYSSELNVNALLLGDSALYLCASREGVGSGANVLTFGAGSRLTVL.

This clone was observed a few times. This chain uses TRBV6-5 with TRBJ1-2; D unclear. The germline V gene encodes CDR1 MNHEY and CDR2 SVGAGI. Trimming shortened V by 6 bases and J by 5 bases, and 16 bases separated the two germline ends. The CDR3 totals 14 residues. The CDR3: CASSVRTGGYGYTF. For the CDR3, the DNA is TGTGCCAGCAGCGTACGGACGGGAGGGTATGGCTACACCTTC.

This clone came up a few times. The V and J genes are TRBV11-2 and TRBJ2-7; 7 bases line up with TRBD2. The CDR3 totals 15 residues. Germline V gene sequence: CDR1 SGHAT, CDR2 FQNNGV. Trimming took 4 bases from V and 5 from J; bases not matched to a gene: 11. The CDR3 DNA reads as TGTGCCAGCAGCTCAGCCTGGGGGGGTCAAGACGAGCAGTACTTC. It yields the protein CASSSAWGGQDEQYF.

The CDR3 is CASSPSRDRGLNTEAFF. CDR3 DNA sequence: TGTGCCAGCAGCCCGTCCCGGGACAGGGGTTTGAACACTGAAGCTTTCTTT. V usage is TRBV9 and J usage is TRBJ1-1; 10 bases are shared with TRBD1. The CDR3 spans 17 residues. Germline values: CDR1 SGDLS, CDR2 YYNGEE. J was trimmed by 0 bases and V by 4 bases; bases with no gene match: 9.

Only one count was recorded for this clone. At one of its ends the junction is not consistent with the germline gene, which may arise from a read error. V gene TRBV23-1 combines with J gene TRBJ2-3; tentative D call: TRBD1 (6 bases). TRBV23-1 is labeled an ORF, and its function is uncertain. This CDR3 contains 14 residues. The CDR3 region has the DNA TGCGCCAGCCGTCATGGGCAGGGGTCAGATACGCAGTATTTT. It specifies CASRHGQGSDTQYF.

This chain joins TRBV10-2 and TRBJ2-7; 9 bases match TRBD1. Germline values: CDR1 WSHSY, CDR2 SAAADI. The junction had 6 bases not matched to a gene; V was cut back by 6 bases and J by 0 bases. This CDR3 region has 15 residues. The CDR3 sequence is CASRGTGISSYEQYF. CDR3 in DNA: TGCGCCAGCAGGGGGACAGGGATTAGCTCCTACGAGCAGTACTTC.

V usage is TRBV5-1 and J usage is TRBJ1-6; D is possibly TRBD1 (6 bases). The length of the CDR3 is 17 residues. V was shortened by 4 bases and J by 7 bases, with 21 bases between the two germline ends. The germline gives CDR1 SGHRS, CDR2 YFSETQ. CDR3 in amino acids: CASSPQAGGHWNSPLHF. The CDR3 DNA sequence: TGCGCCAGCAGCCCCCAGGCGGGGGGGCATTGGAATTCACCCCTCCACTTT.

This chain connects TRBV2 to TRBJ2-7, with a weak D call TRBD1 (5 bases). Trimming removed 3 bases from V and 6 bases from J, with 12 bases in between. This CDR3 has 13 residues. Germline values: CDR1 SNHLY, CDR2 FYNNEI. DNA for the CDR3: TGTGCCAGCAGTGAGTCCAGGGTAGGCGAGCAGTACTTC. It specifies CASSESRVGEQYF.

This clone was picked up a small number of times. The V and J genes are TRBV2 and TRBJ1-2; D gene uncertain. This CDR3 contains 11 residues. CDR1 is SNHLY, CDR2 FYNNEI, per germline. V gave up 3 bases and J gave up 7 bases, with 6 bases separating them. The CDR3 loop reads CASSDEVGYTF. DNA of the CDR3: TGTGCCAGCAGTGATGAGGTTGGCTACACCTTC.

V usage is TRBV11-3 and J usage is TRBJ2-7; D perhaps matches TRBD1 (6 bases). Germline CDR1 and CDR2: SGHNT and YENEEA. The CDR3 spans 14 residues. Trimming pared 4 bases from V and 7 bases from J, leaving 17 bases between. DNA of the CDR3: TGTGCCAGCAGCTCGGGACAACTCGGGCGGGAGCAGTACTTC. This encodes CASSSGQLGREQYF.

The genes are TRBV29-1 and TRBJ2-7; D possibly corresponds to TRBD1 (6 bases). The CDR3 contains 14 residues. Germline V CDR1 and CDR2: SQVTM, ANQGSEA. V gave up 7 bases and J gave up 7 bases, with 23 bases separating them. The CDR3 protein is CSAQHGAGAWEQYF. CDR3 DNA: TGCAGCGCACAACACGGAGCAGGGGCTTGGGAGCAGTACTTC.

The rearrangement joins TRBV27 to TRBJ2-5; D may be TRBD1 (7 bases). The germline CDR1 and CDR2 sequences are MNHEY and SMNVEV (reference sequence). The germline V and J ends were trimmed by 3 bases and 3 bases, with 11 bases remaining between them. The CDR3 extends over 14 amino acids. The DNA for the CDR3 is TGTGCCAGCAGTTTCCTCAGGGGGGAAGAGACCCAGTACTTC. It yields the protein CASSFLRGEETQYF.

The V call is TRBV5-1, the J call TRBJ2-1; tentatively, D is TRBD2 (6 bases). Germline V gene lookup returns CDR1 SGHRS and CDR2 YFSETQ. Trimming removed 2 bases from V and 4 bases from J, with 19 bases in between. The CDR3 consists of 17 residues. The CDR3 DNA reads TGCGCCAGCAGCTTATCCACAAGTGGGGGGTCGTACAATGAGCAGTTCTTC. Its translation is CASSLSTSGGSYNEQFF.

This clone was observed a single time. The gene calls are TRBV2 and TRBJ2-7, with 9 bases lining up with TRBD1. CDR1 SNHLY and CDR2 FYNNEI come from the germline V gene. This CDR3 comprises 17 residues. V shed 3 bases, J shed 0 bases, and the junction held 9 bases outside the gene matches. The CDR3 DNA reads TGTGCCAGCAGTGAGCCTCGGGACAGGGCTTTCTCCTACGAGCAGTACTTC. This codes for CASSEPRDRAFSYEQYF.

There are a few counts of this clone. CDR3 DNA: TGTGCCAGCAGTTTAGTGGACGGGAGGGAAAACTACGAGCAGTACTTC. This encodes CASSLVDGRENYEQYF. This chain connects TRBV28 to TRBJ2-7, with 8 bases aligning to TRBD2. The V and J ends lost 2 bases and 3 bases, in that order; junction bases with no gene match: 9. This CDR3 has 16 residues. Per germline, CDR1 MDHEN and CDR2 SYDVKM.

The V call is TRBV7-2, the J call TRBJ2-2, with 7 nucleotides matching TRBD2. V was clipped by 3 bases and J by 4 bases; unmatched bases: 5. The CDR3 length is 15 residues. Germline V CDR1 and CDR2: SGHTA, FQGNSA. CDR3 amino acids: CASSFSGRSTGELFF. The DNA of the CDR3 is TGTGCCAGCAGCTTTAGCGGGCGGAGCACCGGGGAGCTGTTTTTT.

V usage is TRBV5-4 and J usage is TRBJ1-3; D perhaps matches TRBD1 (6 bases). V was shortened by 0 bases and J by 1 base, with 14 bases between the two germline ends. CDR3 length: 17 amino acids. The germline V gene encodes CDR1 SGHNT and CDR2 YYREEE (reference sequence). The CDR3 protein is CASSLAPGAVSGNTIYF. CDR3 nucleotide sequence: TGTGCCAGCAGCTTGGCCCCAGGGGCGGTTTCTGGAAACACCATATATTTT.

This chain links TRBV7-2 with TRBJ2-7; no definite D call. From germline, CDR1 is SGHTA and CDR2 FQGNSA. The CDR3 loop spans 12 amino acids. Trimming pared 0 bases from V and 7 bases from J, leaving 7 bases between. Written as DNA, the CDR3 is TGTGCCAGCAGCTTAGCCGATCGGGAGCAGTACTTC. Its protein is CASSLADREQYF.